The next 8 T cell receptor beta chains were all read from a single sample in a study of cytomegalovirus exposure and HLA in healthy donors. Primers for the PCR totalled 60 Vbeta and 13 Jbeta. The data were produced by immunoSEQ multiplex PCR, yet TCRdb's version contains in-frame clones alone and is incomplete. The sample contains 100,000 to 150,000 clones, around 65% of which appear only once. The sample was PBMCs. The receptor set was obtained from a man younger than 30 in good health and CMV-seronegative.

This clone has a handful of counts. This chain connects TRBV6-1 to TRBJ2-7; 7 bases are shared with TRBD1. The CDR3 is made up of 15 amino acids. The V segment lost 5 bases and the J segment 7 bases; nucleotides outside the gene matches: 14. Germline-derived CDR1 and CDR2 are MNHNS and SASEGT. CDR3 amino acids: CASSTAITGVGEQYF. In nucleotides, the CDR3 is TGTGCCAGCAGTACGGCCATCACAGGGGTTGGTGAGCAGTACTTC.

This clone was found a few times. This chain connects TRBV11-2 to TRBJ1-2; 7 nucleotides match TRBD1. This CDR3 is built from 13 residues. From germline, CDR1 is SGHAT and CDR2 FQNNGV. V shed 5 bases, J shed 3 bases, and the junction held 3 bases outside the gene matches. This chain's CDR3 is CASSPGQYYGYTF. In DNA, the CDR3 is TGTGCCAGCAGCCCGGGACAGTACTATGGCTACACCTTC.

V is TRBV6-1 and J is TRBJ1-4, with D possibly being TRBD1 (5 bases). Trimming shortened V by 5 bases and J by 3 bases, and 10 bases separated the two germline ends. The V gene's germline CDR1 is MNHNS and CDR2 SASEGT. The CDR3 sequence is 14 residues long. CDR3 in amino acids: CASSPRGSNEKLFF. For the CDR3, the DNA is TGTGCCAGCAGTCCCCGGGGGTCTAATGAAAAACTGTTTTTT.

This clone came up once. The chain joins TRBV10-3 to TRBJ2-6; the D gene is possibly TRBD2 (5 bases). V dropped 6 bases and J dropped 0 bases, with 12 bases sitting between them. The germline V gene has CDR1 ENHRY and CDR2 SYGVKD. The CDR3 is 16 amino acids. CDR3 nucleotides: TGTGCCATCAGGGTCCTCGGGGTCTCTGGGGCCAACGTCCTGACTTTC. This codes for CAIRVLGVSGANVLTF.

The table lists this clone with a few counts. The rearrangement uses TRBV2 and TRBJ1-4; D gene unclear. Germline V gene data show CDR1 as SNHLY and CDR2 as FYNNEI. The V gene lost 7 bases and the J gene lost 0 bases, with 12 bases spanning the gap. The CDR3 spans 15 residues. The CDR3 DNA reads TGTGCCAGCACCAGGACGGAGGCAACTAATGAAAAACTGTTTTTT. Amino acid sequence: CASTRTEATNEKLFF.

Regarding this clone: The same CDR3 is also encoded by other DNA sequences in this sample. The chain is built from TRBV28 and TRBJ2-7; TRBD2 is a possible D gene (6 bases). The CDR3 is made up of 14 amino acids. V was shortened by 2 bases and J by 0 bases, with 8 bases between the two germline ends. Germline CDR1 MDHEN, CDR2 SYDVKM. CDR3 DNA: TGTGCCAGCAGTTTACCCGGGGGCTCCTACGAGCAGTACTTC. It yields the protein CASSLPGGSYEQYF.

The CDR3 DNA is TGTGCCAGCAGCACAACCTTCGGGACAGGGCGAAACTATGGCTACACCTTC. This encodes CASSTTFGTGRNYGYTF. This chain uses TRBV5-6 with TRBJ1-2; the match to TRBD1 covers 9 bases. CDR3 size: 17 residues. V dropped 4 bases and J dropped 2; count of bases not matched to a gene: 12. Germline V gives CDR1 SGHDT, CDR2 YYEEEE. The whole variable domain, filled in from reference TRBV5-6 and TRBJ1-2, reads DAGVTQSPTHLIKTRGQQVTLRCSPKSGHDTVSWYQQALGQGPQFIFQYYEEEERQRGNFPDRFSGHQFPNYSSELNVNALLLGDSALYLCASSTTFGTGRNYGYTFGSGTRLTVV.

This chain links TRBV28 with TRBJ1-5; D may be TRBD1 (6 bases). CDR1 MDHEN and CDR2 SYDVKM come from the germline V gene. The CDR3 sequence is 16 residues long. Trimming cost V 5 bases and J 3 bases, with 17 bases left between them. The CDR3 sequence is CASSRSRGTYNQPQHF. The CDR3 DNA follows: TGTGCCAGCAGTCGATCGAGGGGGACCTACAATCAGCCCCAGCATTTT.